The clone carrying this T cell receptor (beta chain) was found a few times. The antigen is unknown. The CDR3 has 15 amino acids. Trimming pared 1 base from V and 4 bases from J, leaving 13 bases between. Germline CDR1 MGHRA, CDR2 YSYEKL. Healthy individuals of Caucasian origin from Russia, aged about 6 to 100, served as donors. This sample is part of a study of blood T cells in healthy people across ages. Study information: For every two T cells, template switching captured about one barcoded beta molecule. Whole-study results and caveats: Older age coincided with a roughly linear decline in TCR beta diversity per million T cells.

Primers used in a second PCR of about 7 to 12 cycles were a sample-barcoded 5' primer and a J-beta primer mix. TCRdb fed the 5' RACE reads into MiXCR, producing one record per CDR3 protein. There are 1.2 million to 1.5 million distinct CDR3 sequences in the sample; roughly 64% occur only once, and roughly 7% lies in the top ten. This chain joins TRBV4-1 and TRBJ2-5, with D possibly TRBD2 on 6 matching bases. Sequenced input: blood. The sequence was obtained from a man aged 18 to 30 in good health. The CDR3 DNA sequence: TGCGCCAGCAGCCAAGTCCCAGGCGGGATAGAGACCCAGTACTTC. It is translated as CASSQVPGGIETQYF.